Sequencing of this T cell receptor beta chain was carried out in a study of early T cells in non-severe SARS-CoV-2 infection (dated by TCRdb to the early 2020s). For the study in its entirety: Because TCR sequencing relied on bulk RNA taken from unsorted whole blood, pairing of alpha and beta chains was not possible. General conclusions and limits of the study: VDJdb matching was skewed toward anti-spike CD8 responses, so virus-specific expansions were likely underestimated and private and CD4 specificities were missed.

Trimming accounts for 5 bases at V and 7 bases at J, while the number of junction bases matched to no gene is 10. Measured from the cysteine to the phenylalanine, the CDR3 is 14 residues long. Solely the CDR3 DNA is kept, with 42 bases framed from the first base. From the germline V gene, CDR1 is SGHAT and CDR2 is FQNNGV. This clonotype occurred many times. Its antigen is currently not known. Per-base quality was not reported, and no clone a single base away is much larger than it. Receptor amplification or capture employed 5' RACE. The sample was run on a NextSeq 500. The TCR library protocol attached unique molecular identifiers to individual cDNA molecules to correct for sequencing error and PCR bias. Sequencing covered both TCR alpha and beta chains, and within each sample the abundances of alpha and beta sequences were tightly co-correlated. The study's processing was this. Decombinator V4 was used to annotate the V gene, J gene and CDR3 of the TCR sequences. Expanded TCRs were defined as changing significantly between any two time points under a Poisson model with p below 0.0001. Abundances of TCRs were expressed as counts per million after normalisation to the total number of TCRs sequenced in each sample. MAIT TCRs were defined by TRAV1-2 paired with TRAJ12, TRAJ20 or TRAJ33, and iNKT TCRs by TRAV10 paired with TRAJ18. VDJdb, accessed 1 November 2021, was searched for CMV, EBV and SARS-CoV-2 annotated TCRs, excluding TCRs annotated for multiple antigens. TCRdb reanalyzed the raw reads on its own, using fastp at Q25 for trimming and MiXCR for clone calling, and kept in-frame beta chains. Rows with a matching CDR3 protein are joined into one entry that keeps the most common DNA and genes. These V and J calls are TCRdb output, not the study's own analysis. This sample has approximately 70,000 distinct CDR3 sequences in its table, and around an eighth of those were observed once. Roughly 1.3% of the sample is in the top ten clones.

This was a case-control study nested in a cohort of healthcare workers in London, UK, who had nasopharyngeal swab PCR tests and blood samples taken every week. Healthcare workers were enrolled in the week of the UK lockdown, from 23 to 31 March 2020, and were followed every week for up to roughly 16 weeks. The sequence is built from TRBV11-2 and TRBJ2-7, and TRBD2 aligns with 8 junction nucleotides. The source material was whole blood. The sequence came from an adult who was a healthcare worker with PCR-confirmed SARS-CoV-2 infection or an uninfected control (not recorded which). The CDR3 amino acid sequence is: CASSHRAAGGEQYF. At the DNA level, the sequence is TGTGCCAGCAGCCACCGGGCCGCGGGGGGAGAGCAGTACTTC.